This T cell receptor beta chain comes out of a study of blood T cell repertoires in COVID-19. Study information: COVID-19 samples, acute and convalescent, were from the United States, Italy and Spain.

Germline V gene sequence: CDR1 SGHAT, CDR2 FQNNGV. The CDR3 consists of 15 residues. The junction had 6 bases not matched to a gene; V was cut back by 2 bases and J by 5 bases. Per the study methods: Estimation of nucleated cell counts was performed using reference gene primer amplification. Assay used: immunoSEQ multiplex PCR; TCRdb lists only in-frame clones, some missing. V, J and clone size reflect that table, while D and trimming were determined from the DNA. Of about 100,000 clones in the sample, more than 80% are singletons; the top ten hold just under 4.5%. Sequencing input: peripheral blood. The J gene is TRBJ2-3, the V gene TRBV11-2; 8 nucleotides match TRBD1. The source is a human donor in a cohort sampled during active COVID-19. DNA of the CDR3: TGTGCCAGCAGCTTACAGGGGGCGAGGTTAGATACGCAGTATTTT. It translates to CASSLQGARLDTQYF. The full variable domain, completed using reference TRBV11-2 and TRBJ2-3, is EAGVAQSPRYKIIEKRQSVAFWCNPISGHATLYWYQQILGQGPKLLIQFQNNGVVDDSQLPKDRFSAERLKGVDSTLKIQPAKLEDSAVYLCASSLQGARLDTQYFGPGTRLTVL.